The next 32 T cell receptor beta chains were all read from a single sample in a study of T cells after yellow fever vaccination (dated by TCRdb to between 2017 and 2020). Library prep was done by 5' RACE. For sequencing, an Illumina NovaSeq 6000 was employed. The public reads were reprocessed in TCRdb via fastp at Q25 and MiXCR, keeping in-frame beta chains. Identical CDR3 protein sequences are pooled into one entry, listed with their most common genes and DNA. A total of about 220,000 distinct CDR3 sequences appear in this sample, approximately 3% of them only once. 3.2% of the sample is in the top ten clones. Explained via the paper, the treatment or condition label denotes: live attenuated yellow fever vaccine strain. The starting material was CD4+ T cells sorted from PBMCs, obtained 10 days after the yellow fever booster vaccination. These receptors all stem from a young man who received the YFV17D yellow fever vaccine.

The sample holds a few counts of this clonotype. The V call is TRBV7-2, the J call TRBJ2-3; 8 positions agree with TRBD1. Germline CDR1 is SGHTA and CDR2 is FQGNSA. The J segment lost 1 base and the V segment lost 4 bases, leaving 4 bases of the junction unmatched. CDR3 length: 15 residues. CDR3 sequence reads: CASSSRDRRTDTQYF. CDR3 sequence (DNA): TGTGCCAGCAGCTCCCGGGACAGGCGCACAGATACGCAGTATTTT. Based on the CDR3 plus reference TRBV7-2 and TRBJ2-3, the full variable domain is GAGVSQSPSNKVTEKGKDVELRCDPISGHTALYWYRQSLGQGLEFLIYFQGNSAPDKSGLPSDRFSAERTGGSVSTLTIQRTQQEDSAVYLCASSSRDRRTDTQYFGPGTRLTVL.

This clonotype showed up many times. The chain couples TRBV12-3 or TRBV12-4 to TRBJ1-1; TRBD1 matches at 7 bases. The CDR3 totals 13 residues. V dropped 8 bases and J dropped 1; count of bases not matched to a gene: 4. The CDR3 nucleotides are TGTGCCAGCCACAGGGGACCGAACACTGAAGCTTTCTTT. Amino acids: CASHRGPNTEAFF.

This clonotype came up many times. This sequence joins TRBV15 and TRBJ2-5, with 7 nucleotides matching TRBD2. Germline values: CDR1 LNHNV, CDR2 YYDKDF (reference sequence). The V segment lost 5 bases and the J segment 4 bases; nucleotides outside the gene matches: 13. The CDR3 totals 16 residues. In nucleotides, the CDR3 is TGTGCCACCAGCGGGAGGGACGGTGGCGGGATAGAGACCCAGTACTTC. Translation: CATSGRDGGGIETQYF.

This clonotype was counted at least ten times. CDR3 nucleotide sequence: TGCGCCAGCAGCTTGGAGGAGGCAGGGGGTGGTGAGCAGTTCTTC. Protein: CASSLEEAGGGEQFF. V usage is TRBV5-1 and J usage is TRBJ2-1, with 7 bases lining up with TRBD1. CDR1 and CDR2 from the germline V gene are SGHRS and YFSETQ. The CDR3 has 15 residues. Trimming cost V 0 bases and J 9 bases; bases outside gene matches: 9.

This clonotype was found many times. This chain connects TRBV6-1 to TRBJ2-1; possible D gene TRBD1, 6 bases. The V end lost 2 bases, the J end lost 3 bases, and 14 bases lay between the germline ends. The germline CDR1 and CDR2 sequences are MNHNS and SASEGT. The CDR3 extends over 16 amino acids. CDR3 DNA: TGTGCCAGCAGTGAACGGGGAACCAGGGGCTACAATGAGCAGTTCTTC. It encodes CASSERGTRGYNEQFF.

This clonotype was observed at least ten times. The rearrangement joins TRBV7-2 to TRBJ1-6, with D perhaps matching TRBD1 (6 bases). CDR1 and CDR2 (germline): SGHTA, FQGNSA. V was clipped by 7 bases and J by 10 bases, with 20 bases between them. CDR3 length: 15 amino acids. CDR3 bases: TGTGCCAGCACGACGGACAGACGGGGCCTCTCACCCCTCCACTTT. This sequence encodes CASTTDRRGLSPLHF.

This clonotype was observed at least ten times. The J gene is TRBJ1-2, the V gene TRBV20-1; TRBD1 aligns across 8 bases. The CDR3 sequence is 16 residues long. Per germline, CDR1 DFQATT and CDR2 SNEGSKA (reference sequence). Trimming took 2 bases from V and 2 from J; bases not matched to a gene: 10. The CDR3 protein is CSARPPEAGGNYGYTF. In DNA, the CDR3 is TGCAGTGCTAGACCCCCTGAGGCAGGGGGCAACTATGGCTACACCTTC.

This clonotype was observed at least ten times. The chain employs TRBV20-1 and TRBJ2-3; a weak D match, TRBD2 (7 bases). Germline V gives CDR1 DFQATT, CDR2 SNEGSKA (reference sequence). Between the trimmed V and J ends, which lost 5 bases and 1 base, there was a span of 16 bases. The CDR3 consists of 15 residues. CDR3 amino acids: CSAGPPGGRTDTQYF. The CDR3 DNA is TGCAGTGCTGGACCCCCGGGGGGCCGCACAGATACGCAGTATTTT.

The chain carries TRBV6-6 and TRBJ2-1, with D maybe TRBD2 (5 bases). The V end lost 2 bases, the J end lost 8 bases, and 10 bases lay between the germline ends. This CDR3 is 13 amino acids long. The V gene's germline CDR1 is MNHNY and CDR2 SVGAGI (reference sequence). The CDR3 DNA reads TGTGCCAGCAGTTACGTGTCTAGCTATGAGCAGTTCTTC. Translated, it gives CASSYVSSYEQFF.

This clonotype was seen ten or more times. The V call is TRBV27, the J call TRBJ1-6; no definite D call. V was shortened by 5 bases and J by 1 base, with 12 bases between the two germline ends. The CDR3 sequence is 16 residues long. The germline V gene encodes CDR1 MNHEY and CDR2 SMNVEV (reference sequence). This CDR3 reads CASSHRRRSYNSPLHF. Written as DNA, the CDR3 is TGTGCCAGCAGTCACCGACGGAGGTCCTATAATTCACCCCTCCACTTT.

This chain connects TRBV3-1 to TRBJ1-5; D remains ambiguous. Germline lookup yields CDR1 LGHDT and CDR2 YNNKEL (reference sequence). The CDR3 has 15 residues. V shed 1 base and J shed 1 base, with 8 bases lying between them. CDR3 sequence: CASSQGVESNQPQHF. Written as DNA, the CDR3 is TGTGCCAGCAGCCAAGGCGTTGAGAGCAATCAGCCCCAGCATTTT.

This clonotype was seen at least ten times. The genes are TRBV18 and TRBJ1-1; D gene uncertain. Germline V gives CDR1 KGHSH, CDR2 LQKENI. Trimming pared 5 bases from V and 0 bases from J, leaving 7 bases between. The CDR3 loop spans 13 amino acids. The CDR3 sequence is CASSNDLNTEAFF. In DNA, the CDR3 is TGTGCCAGCTCAAACGACTTGAACACTGAAGCTTTCTTT.

The rearrangement joins TRBV5-1 to TRBJ2-3; 8 bases map to TRBD2. From germline, CDR1 is SGHRS and CDR2 YFSETQ. The CDR3 loop spans 15 amino acids. V lost 2 bases to trimming and J lost 2 bases; unmatched junction nucleotides: 4. In nucleotides, the CDR3 is TGCGCCAGCAGCTTAGACGGGGGGGTCACAGATACGCAGTATTTT. Translation gives CASSLDGGVTDTQYF.

This clonotype came up many times. This chain connects TRBV20-1 to TRBJ1-3; possibly TRBD1 for D (6 bases). The germline V gene has CDR1 DFQATT and CDR2 SNEGSKA (reference sequence). V lost 3 bases and J lost 0, with 12 bases in between. This CDR3 contains 15 residues. CDR3 residues: CSARGGADSGNTIYF. CDR3 in DNA: TGCAGTGCTAGGGGGGGGGCAGACTCTGGAAACACCATATATTTT.

The chain is built from TRBV4-2 and TRBJ1-3; 7 nucleotides align to TRBD1. The V and J ends lost 1 base and 2 bases, in that order; junction bases with no gene match: 11. CDR1 LGHNA and CDR2 YNFKEQ come from the germline V gene. The CDR3 covers 18 residues. The CDR3 is CASSQGGMEGQPGNTIYF. CDR3 bases: TGTGCCAGCAGCCAAGGCGGGATGGAGGGACAGCCTGGAAACACCATATATTTT.

This clonotype was counted many times. CDR3 loop: CASSQTGGYSNQPQHF. The CDR3 DNA reads TGCGCCAGCAGCCAGACGGGGGGGTATAGCAATCAGCCCCAGCATTTT. V usage is TRBV4-1 and J usage is TRBJ1-5, with D tentatively TRBD1 (5 bases). Trimming cost V 3 bases and J 0 bases, with 12 bases left between them. The CDR3 runs 16 residues. Germline CDR1 reads MGHRA; CDR2 reads YSYEKL.

This CDR3 reads CASSLGLEKLFF. CDR3 sequence (DNA): TGTGCCAGCAGCTTAGGACTTGAAAAACTGTTTTTT. The rearrangement joins TRBV7-9 to TRBJ1-4; D remains unclear. The V gene lost 1 base and the J gene lost 7 bases, with 4 bases spanning the gap. Germline V gives CDR1 SEHNR, CDR2 FQNEAQ (reference sequence). This CDR3 region has 12 residues.

This clonotype was counted at least ten times. This chain's CDR3 is CASSPESSYNSPLHF. The CDR3 coding sequence is TGCGCCAGCAGCCCTGAAAGCTCCTATAATTCACCCCTCCACTTT. V gene TRBV4-1 combines with J gene TRBJ1-6, with unresolved D. With 4 bases removed from V and 0 bases from J, the gap between germline ends came to 7 bases. The CDR3 is 15 residues long. Germline CDR1 MGHRA, CDR2 YSYEKL.

This clonotype was recorded many times. The rearrangement uses TRBV10-3 and TRBJ2-7, with TRBD1 matching over 10 bases. J was trimmed by 6 bases and V by 4 bases; bases with no gene match: 3. The CDR3 has 13 amino acids. The germline V gene encodes CDR1 ENHRY and CDR2 SYGVKD. The CDR3 DNA sequence: TGTGCCATCAGTGGGACAGGGGGATTCGAGCAGTACTTC. This encodes CAISGTGGFEQYF.

The CDR3 reads CASSSRGVQETQYF. The CDR3 nucleotides are TGTGCCAGCAGCTCCCGGGGGGTTCAAGAGACCCAGTACTTC. V and J are TRBV27 and TRBJ2-5, with 7 nucleotides matching TRBD2. The CDR3 has 14 residues. Germline CDR1 MNHEY, CDR2 SMNVEV (reference sequence). V dropped 6 bases and J dropped 2; count of bases not matched to a gene: 6.

This clonotype was found many times. The chain carries TRBV7-3 and TRBJ2-3, with a weak D call TRBD2 (7 bases). Germline V gene sequence: CDR1 SGHTA, CDR2 FQGTGA. With 5 bases removed from V and 1 base from J, the gap between germline ends came to 13 bases. This CDR3 is 15 amino acids long. The CDR3 DNA reads as TGTGCCAGCAGCCTAAGGGGGGGCGGCACAGATACGCAGTATTTT. It yields the protein CASSLRGGGTDTQYF.

The CDR3 DNA reads as TGTGCCAGCAGCGCCTCCCCCGGGACTCAGTGGGAGACCCAGTACTTC. Its translation: CASSASPGTQWETQYF. This chain links TRBV9 with TRBJ2-5; a possible D gene is TRBD2 (6 bases). The length of the CDR3 is 16 residues. Trimming shortened V by 3 bases and J by 5 bases, and 20 bases separated the two germline ends. Germline V CDR1 and CDR2: SGDLS, YYNGEE.

The V and J genes are TRBV4-3 and TRBJ1-1, with D hard to call. The CDR3 contains 13 residues. Trimming took off 0 bases at V and 9 bases at J, with 11 bases between the two ends. Germline V lookup: CDR1 LGHNA, CDR2 YSLEER. CDR3 loop: CASSQDHGRQAFF. The CDR3 DNA is TGCGCCAGCAGCCAAGATCATGGGAGACAAGCTTTCTTT.

This clonotype was counted at least ten times. The chain recombines TRBV12-3 or TRBV12-4 with TRBJ1-6; a possible D gene is TRBD1 (5 bases). Trimming cost V 6 bases and J 14 bases, with 14 bases left between them. The CDR3 has 12 residues. The CDR3, as DNA: TGTGCCAGCAGCACCGTGGGAGGGGCCCTCCACTTT. Its protein is CASSTVGGALHF.

This clonotype has just a few counts. The J gene is TRBJ1-4, the V gene TRBV2; a weak D match, TRBD1 (5 bases). Per germline, CDR1 SNHLY and CDR2 FYNNEI. This CDR3 is 13 amino acids long. Trimming stripped 8 bases from V and 4 bases from J, with 11 bases between. The CDR3 DNA reads TGTGCCAGCCGGGGCGGGAGTAATGAAAAACTGTTTTTT. It codes for CASRGGSNEKLFF.

This chain connects TRBV6-5 to TRBJ1-6; D not resolved. There are 19 residues in the CDR3. Germline-derived CDR1 and CDR2 are MNHEY and SVGAGI. Trimming stripped 5 bases from V and 0 bases from J, with 20 bases between. In DNA form, the CDR3 reads TGTGCCAGCAGTCGTGTGGATACATGGCAGAGCTCCTATAATTCACCCCTCCACTTT. Its translation is CASSRVDTWQSSYNSPLHF.

This clonotype was seen many times. This sequence joins TRBV4-3 and TRBJ2-5; TRBD2 might be the D (7 bases). The CDR3 spans 18 residues. Between the trimmed V and J ends, which lost 0 bases and 5 bases, there was a span of 22 bases. Germline values: CDR1 LGHNA, CDR2 YSLEER. CDR3 residues: CASSQDRASSWGGETQYF. DNA for the CDR3: TGCGCCAGCAGCCAAGATAGGGCCAGCTCGTGGGGGGGCGAGACCCAGTACTTC.

This clonotype appeared a few times. The chain carries TRBV6-6 and TRBJ2-3; D is unresolved. With 3 bases removed from V and 6 bases from J, the gap between germline ends came to 13 bases. This CDR3 region has 14 residues. Germline V gives CDR1 MNHNY, CDR2 SVGAGI (reference sequence). CDR3 bases: TGTGCCAGCAGTTATCCTCCCGGTGGCGATACGCAGTATTTT. This sequence encodes CASSYPPGGDTQYF.

This clonotype was observed a handful of times. The chain combines TRBV20-1 with TRBJ1-1; perhaps TRBD1 as D (5 bases). CDR1 and CDR2 (germline): DFQATT, SNEGSKA (reference sequence). V was trimmed by 6 bases and J by 4 bases, leaving 12 bases between them. The CDR3 has 12 amino acids. The CDR3 here is CSARTGGTEAFF. DNA for the CDR3: TGCAGTGCCCGGACGGGGGGCACTGAAGCTTTCTTT.

This clonotype was recorded many times. V and J are TRBV7-9 and TRBJ2-3, with D unresolved. V was cut by 0 bases and J by 7 bases, with 8 bases left in between. The CDR3 has 13 amino acids. Germline V lookup: CDR1 SEHNR, CDR2 FQNEAQ (reference sequence). CDR3 coding DNA: TGTGCCAGCAGCTTAGCCACGCTAAATACGCAGTATTTT. It yields the protein CASSLATLNTQYF.

This chain connects TRBV5-1 to TRBJ1-2; D is perhaps TRBD1 (6 bases). The CDR3 runs to 13 residues. The V gene's germline CDR1 is SGHRS and CDR2 YFSETQ. Trimming removed 5 bases from V and 3 bases from J, with 11 bases in between. The CDR3 is CASSQDRYYGYTF. In nucleotides, the CDR3 is TGCGCCAGCAGTCAAGACAGGTACTATGGCTACACCTTC.

CDR3 DNA: TGTGCCAGCATGTCCAACTATGGCTACACCTTC. This encodes CASMSNYGYTF. The V gene is TRBV6-2 or TRBV6-3, the J gene TRBJ1-2; D gene uncertain. The germline gives CDR1 MNHEY, CDR2 SVGEGT. The CDR3 runs 11 residues. V lost 7 bases to trimming and J lost 2 bases, with 5 bases between them.